This TCR beta chain was observed in a study of CD8 T cells in ankylosing spondylitis. J gave up 4 bases and V 3 bases, and 13 bases lay outside the gene matches. This CDR3 has 16 amino acids. The germline gives CDR1 DFQATT, CDR2 SNEGSKA (reference sequence). In TCRdb, the 5' RACE reads were re-called with MiXCR into one record per CDR3 protein. This sample carries fewer than 250,000 distinct CDR3 sequences, about 11% of them seen once, and the ten largest clones take about 2.8%. This clonotype showed up many times. The specimen was blood, either unsorted or a sorted T cell fraction (not recorded which). V and J are TRBV20-1 and TRBJ2-3; 7 bases line up with TRBD2. The sequence came from a male donor with ankylosing spondylitis or in good health (not recorded which). In DNA, the CDR3 is TGCAGTGCTAGGCCTCTCCAAGCGGGGTTAGCAGATACGCAGTATTTT. This sequence encodes CSARPLQAGLADTQYF.